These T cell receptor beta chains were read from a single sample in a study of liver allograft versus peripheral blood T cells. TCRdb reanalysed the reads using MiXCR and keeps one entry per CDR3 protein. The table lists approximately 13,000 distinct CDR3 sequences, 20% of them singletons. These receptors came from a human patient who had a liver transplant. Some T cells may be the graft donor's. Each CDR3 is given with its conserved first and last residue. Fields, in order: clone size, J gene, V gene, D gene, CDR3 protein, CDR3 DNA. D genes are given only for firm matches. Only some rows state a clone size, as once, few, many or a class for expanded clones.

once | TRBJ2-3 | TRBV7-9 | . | CANSLNTDTQYF | TGTGCCAACAGTCTGAATACAGATACGCAGTATTTT
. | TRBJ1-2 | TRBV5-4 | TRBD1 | CASSPDRDGYTF | TGTGCCAGCAGCCCCGACAGGGACGGCTACACCTTC
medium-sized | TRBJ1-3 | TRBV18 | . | CASSLTNIHSGNTIYF | TGTGCCAGCTCACTTACCAACATCCACTCTGGAAACACCATATATTTT
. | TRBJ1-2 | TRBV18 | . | CASSETRSYTF | TGTGCCAGCTCCGAAACTAGGAGCTACACCTTC
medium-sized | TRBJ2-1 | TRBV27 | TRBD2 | CASQPQPGLAGLSSYNEQFF | TGTGCCAGCCAACCACAGCCGGGACTAGCGGGGTTAAGCTCCTACAATGAGCAGTTCTTC
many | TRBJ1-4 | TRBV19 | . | CASKRGHREGELFF | TGTGCCAGTAAGCGCGGACACCGGGAAGGAGAACTGTTTTTT
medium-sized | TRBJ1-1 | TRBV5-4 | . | CASSLRDVPLRQEEAFF | TGTGCCAGCAGCTTGCGGGATGTACCACTTCGACAGGAGGAAGCTTTCTTT
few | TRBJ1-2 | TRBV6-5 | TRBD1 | CASRVPGQGGYGYTF | TGTGCCAGCAGGGTACCGGGACAGGGAGGCTATGGCTACACCTTC
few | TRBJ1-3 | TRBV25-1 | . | CASSEWGWNTIYF | TGTGCCAGCAGTGAATGGGGGTGGAACACCATATATTTT
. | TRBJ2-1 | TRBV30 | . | CAWSGWVDNEQFF | TGTGCCTGGAGTGGTTGGGTGGACAATGAGCAGTTCTTC
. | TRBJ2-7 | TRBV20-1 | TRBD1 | CSALRDRGYEQYF | TGCAGTGCTCTCCGGGACAGGGGTTACGAGCAGTACTTC
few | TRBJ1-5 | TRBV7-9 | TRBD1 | CASSRQGGQPQHF | TGTGCCAGCAGCAGACAGGGCGGTCAGCCCCAGCATTTT
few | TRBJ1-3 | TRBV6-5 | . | CASRTTEPGNTIYF | TGTGCCAGCAGAACGACAGAACCTGGAAACACCATATATTTT
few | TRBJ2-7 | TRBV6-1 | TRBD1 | CASSEGTGGSYEQYF | TGTGCCAGCAGTGAAGGGACAGGGGGCTCCTACGAGCAGTACTTC
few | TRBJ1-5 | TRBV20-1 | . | CSARDAGDQPQHF | TGCAGTGCTAGGGATGCGGGGGATCAGCCCCAGCATTTT
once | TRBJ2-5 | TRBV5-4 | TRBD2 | CASSPGTKGETQYF | TGTGCCAGCAGTCCCGGGACTAAAGGCGAGACCCAGTACTTC
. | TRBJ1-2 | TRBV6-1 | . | CASSAGKYYGYTF | TGTGCCAGCAGTGCGGGGAAGTACTATGGCTACACCTTC
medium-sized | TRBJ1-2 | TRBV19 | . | CASSIALRGANYGYTF | TGTGCCAGTAGTATAGCGCTTCGGGGGGCCAACTATGGCTACACCTTC
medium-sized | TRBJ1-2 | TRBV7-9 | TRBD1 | CASSLFGTGDGYTF | TGTGCCAGCAGCTTATTTGGGACAGGGGATGGCTACACCTTC
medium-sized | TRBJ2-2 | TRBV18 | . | CASSPLGAIRGATGELFF | TGTGCCAGCTCACCCCTGGGGGCAATCCGGGGGGCGACCGGGGAGCTGTTTTTT
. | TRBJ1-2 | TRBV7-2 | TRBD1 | CASSPGRTGGNYGYTF | TGTGCCAGCAGCCCGGGACGGACAGGGGGGAACTATGGCTACACCTTC
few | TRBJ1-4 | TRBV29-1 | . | CSVDSGFNEKLFF | TGCAGCGTTGATTCAGGGTTTAATGAAAAACTGTTTTTT
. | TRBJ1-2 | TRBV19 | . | CASSIATGRRVYGYTF | TGTGCCAGTAGTATTGCTACAGGGCGGAGAGTCTATGGCTACACCTTC
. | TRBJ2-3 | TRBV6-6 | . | CASSYSGVASTDTQYF | TGTGCCAGCAGTTACTCGGGGGTGGCTAGCACAGATACGCAGTATTTT
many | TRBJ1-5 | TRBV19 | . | CASSTQGYNQPQHF | TGTGCCAGTAGTACCCAGGGATACAATCAGCCCCAGCATTTT
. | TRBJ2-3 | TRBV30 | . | CAWSGITLDTQYF | TGTGCCTGGAGTGGTATTACCCTGGATACGCAGTATTTT
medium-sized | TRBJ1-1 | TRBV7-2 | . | CASSLQGLNTEAFF | TGTGCCAGCAGCCTCCAGGGGTTGAACACTGAAGCTTTCTTT
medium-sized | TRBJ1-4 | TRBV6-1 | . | CASLPNGGGGEKLFF | TGTGCCAGCCTCCCAAACGGAGGCGGGGGTGAAAAACTGTTTTTT
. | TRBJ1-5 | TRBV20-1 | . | CSAHSHSNQPQHF | TGCAGTGCTCACAGCCATAGCAATCAGCCCCAGCATTTT
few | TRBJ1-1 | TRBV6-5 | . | CASSQGTGNTEAFF | TGTGCCAGCAGCCAGGGGACGGGGAACACTGAAGCTTTCTTT
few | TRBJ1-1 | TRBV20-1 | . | CSARRPMNTEAFF | TGCAGTGCCCGTCGGCCCATGAACACTGAAGCTTTCTTT
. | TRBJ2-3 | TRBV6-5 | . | CASSYSTTGLGDTQYF | TGTGCCAGCAGTTACTCGACTACGGGGCTGGGCGATACGCAGTATTTT
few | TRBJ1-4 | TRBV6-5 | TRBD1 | CASSWGQPNEKLFF | TGTGCCAGCAGTTGGGGACAGCCTAATGAAAAACTGTTTTTT
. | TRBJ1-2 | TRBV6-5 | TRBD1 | CASSYSQGASGYTF | TGTGCCAGCAGTTACTCGCAGGGGGCTAGTGGCTACACCTTC
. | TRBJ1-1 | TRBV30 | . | CAWARGGGGVNTEAFF | TGTGCCTGGGCCCGAGGGGGGGGTGGAGTGAACACTGAAGCTTTCTTT
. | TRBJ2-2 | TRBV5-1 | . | CASRWTIGELFF | TGCGCCAGCAGGTGGACAATTGGGGAGCTGTTTTTT
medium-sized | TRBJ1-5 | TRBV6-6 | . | CASSLGKGSNQPQHF | TGTGCCAGCAGTTTAGGGAAGGGTAGCAATCAGCCCCAGCATTTT
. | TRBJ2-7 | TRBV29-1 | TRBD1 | CSVARTGFNEQYF | TGCAGCGTTGCCCGGACAGGGTTCAACGAGCAGTACTTC
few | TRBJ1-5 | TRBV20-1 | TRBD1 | CSAKGGANQPQHF | TGCAGTGCTAAAGGGGGCGCGAATCAGCCCCAGCATTTT
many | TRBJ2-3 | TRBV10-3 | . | CAISETGQPSTDTQYF | TGTGCCATCAGTGAGACTGGACAGCCTAGCACAGATACGCAGTATTTT
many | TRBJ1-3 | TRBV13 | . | CASSFGQRSSGNTIYF | TGTGCCAGCAGCTTTGGACAGCGCAGCTCTGGAAACACCATATATTTT
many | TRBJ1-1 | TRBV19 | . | CASSILGGNTEAFF | TGTGCCAGTAGTATCCTGGGCGGCAACACTGAAGCTTTCTTT
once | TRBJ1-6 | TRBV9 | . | CASSVGARGDSPLHF | TGTGCCAGCAGCGTAGGGGCCAGGGGAGATTCACCCCTCCACTTT
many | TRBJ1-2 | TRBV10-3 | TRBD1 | CAIRGQGGGYTF | TGTGCCATCAGGGGACAGGGCGGTGGCTACACCTTC
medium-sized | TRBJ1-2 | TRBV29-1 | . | CSVWGGDGYTF | TGCAGCGTTTGGGGGGGTGATGGCTACACCTTC
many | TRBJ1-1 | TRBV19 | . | CASSITPQGSTAEAFF | TGTGCCAGTAGTATAACACCCCAGGGGTCGACGGCTGAAGCTTTCTTT
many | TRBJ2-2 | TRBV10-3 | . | CAIGPAQGELFF | TGTGCCATCGGGCCGGCCCAAGGGGAGCTGTTTTTT
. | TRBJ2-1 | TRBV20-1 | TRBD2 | CSARAGGLVNEQFF | TGCAGTGCTAGAGCGGGGGGGCTGGTAAATGAGCAGTTCTTC